These 25 T cell receptor beta chains originate from one sample sequenced in a study of blood T cells in healthy people across ages. Next came a second PCR, run for about 6 to 12 cycles, which used a sample-barcoded 5' primer along with a J-beta primer mix. One entry per CDR3 protein results from TCRdb running MiXCR on the 5' RACE reads. The sample has approximately 800,000 distinct CDR3 sequences, about 55% seen once; the top ten hold approximately 41%. Sequenced sample: blood. These receptors came from a man older than 75 in good health.

This clonotype was observed a few times. The J gene is TRBJ2-4, the V gene TRBV7-2, with 11 bases lining up with TRBD1. Germline V gene lookup returns CDR1 SGHTA and CDR2 FQGNSA. This CDR3 is built from 15 residues. The junction had 5 bases not matched to a gene; V was cut back by 5 bases and J by 5 bases. The CDR3 is CASSQMGQGENIQYF. CDR3 DNA sequence: TGTGCCAGCAGCCAAATGGGACAGGGGGAAAACATTCAGTACTTC.

Only a few counts were recorded for this clonotype. The chain uses TRBV3-1 and TRBJ2-5; D is perhaps TRBD2 (6 bases). CDR1 and CDR2 (germline): LGHDT, YNNKEL (reference sequence). This CDR3 is 15 amino acids long. V was cut by 0 bases and J by 3 bases, with 11 bases left in between. The CDR3 sequence: CASSQEWWEEETQYF. In DNA form, the CDR3 reads TGTGCCAGCAGCCAAGAGTGGTGGGAGGAAGAGACCCAGTACTTC.

A single count supports this clonotype. The V call is TRBV20-1, the J call TRBJ1-1; possibly TRBD1 for D (5 bases). Germline loops: CDR1 DFQATT, CDR2 SNEGSKA (reference sequence). This CDR3 has 13 amino acids. V shed 7 bases and J shed 6 bases, with 18 bases lying between them. The CDR3 is CSVNDPGRAEAFF. CDR3 in DNA: TGCAGTGTCAACGATCCGGGGCGCGCTGAAGCTTTCTTT.

This clonotype was observed a few times. This chain uses TRBV9 with TRBJ2-7, with 10 bases identical to TRBD1. V gave up 4 bases and J gave up 1 base; unmatched junction bases: 5. Germline CDR1 is SGDLS and CDR2 is YYNGEE. This CDR3 has 15 residues. CDR3 residues: CASSPGQGMSYEQYF. The CDR3 bases are TGTGCCAGCAGCCCGGGACAGGGGATGTCCTACGAGCAGTACTTC.

J is TRBJ2-7 and V is TRBV15, with TRBD2 identical over 8 bases. Germline CDR1 LNHNV, CDR2 YYDKDF (reference sequence). The junction had 4 bases not matched to a gene; V was cut back by 1 base and J by 2 bases. This CDR3 is built from 15 residues. CDR3 loop: CATSRGAGATYEQYF. Here the CDR3 DNA reads TGTGCCACCAGCAGAGGAGCGGGGGCTACCTACGAGCAGTACTTC.

A few counts support this clonotype. The chain has TRBV20-1 and TRBJ2-3, with 8 bases aligning to TRBD1. The CDR3 has 13 residues. Germline V gene lookup returns CDR1 DFQATT and CDR2 SNEGSKA (reference sequence). Trimming at V came to 1 base and at J to 3 bases, leaving 0 bases not matched to a gene. The CDR3 protein is CSARGTGTDTQYF. The CDR3 DNA reads TGCAGTGCTAGAGGGACAGGGACAGATACGCAGTATTTT.

The chain uses TRBV20-1 and TRBJ2-7; TRBD1 matches 7 bases. J lost 3 bases, V lost 2 bases, and 7 bases had no gene match. Germline V gives CDR1 DFQATT, CDR2 SNEGSKA (reference sequence). The CDR3 is 14 residues long. The CDR3 DNA reads as TGCAGTGCTAGACAACCGGGACAGAACTACGAGCAGTACTTC. This encodes CSARQPGQNYEQYF.

This clonotype has only a few counts. The chain combines TRBV7-9 with TRBJ1-1; D not certain. The length of the CDR3 is 13 residues. Between the trimmed V and J ends, which lost 3 bases and 6 bases, there was a span of 11 bases. The germline gives CDR1 SEHNR, CDR2 FQNEAQ (reference sequence). CDR3 nucleotides: TGTGCCAGCAGCTTTTTGATCCGGGCTGAAGCTTTCTTT. This codes for CASSFLIRAEAFF. Using reference TRBV7-9 and TRBJ1-1 for the parts outside the CDR3, the full variable domain is DTGVSQNPRHKITKRGQNVTFRCDPISEHNRLYWYRQTLGQGPEFLTYFQNEAQLEKSRLLSDRFSAERPKGSFSTLEIQRTEQGDSAMYLCASSFLIRAEAFFGQGTRLTVV.

The rearrangement links TRBV7-6 to TRBJ2-3; possibly TRBD2 for D (5 bases). V shed 6 bases and J shed 3 bases, with 22 bases lying between them. Germline V gene lookup returns CDR1 SGHVS and CDR2 FNYEAQ. The CDR3 length is 17 residues. The CDR3: CASSRTGSRGLTDTQYF. In nucleotides, the CDR3 is TGTGCCAGCAGTCGTACTGGGAGTAGAGGGCTGACAGATACGCAGTATTTT.

V and J are TRBV10-3 and TRBJ2-7, with D possibly TRBD2 on 5 matching bases. The CDR3 is 15 residues long. V was trimmed by 2 bases and J by 3 bases, leaving 14 bases between them. Germline lookup yields CDR1 ENHRY and CDR2 SYGVKD. The CDR3 DNA is TGTGCCATCAGTGAGGAGGGCCTAGGGCTCTACGAGCAGTACTTC. This translates into CAISEEGLGLYEQYF.

The V and J genes are TRBV29-1 and TRBJ2-5; D might be TRBD1 (6 bases). The CDR3 runs 14 residues. The germline V gene encodes CDR1 SQVTM and CDR2 ANQGSEA. Trimming shortened V by 6 bases and J by 4 bases, and 18 bases separated the two germline ends. The CDR3 protein is CSVTRDTLGETQYF. The CDR3 bases are TGCAGCGTGACCCGGGACACCCTGGGAGAGACCCAGTACTTC.

This clonotype was counted between two and nine times. This sequence joins TRBV6-1 and TRBJ1-4; D is ambiguous. The germline gives CDR1 MNHNS, CDR2 SASEGT. V was pared by 5 bases and J by 0 bases, with 7 bases between. The CDR3 sequence is 14 residues long. This CDR3 reads CASSLIPTNEKLFF. The CDR3 DNA sequence: TGTGCCAGCAGTTTAATACCAACTAATGAAAAACTGTTTTTT.

The V call is TRBV5-1, the J call TRBJ2-7; D is ambiguous. This CDR3 has 13 residues. V was trimmed by 2 bases and J by 3 bases, leaving 9 bases between them. In germline, CDR1 is SGHRS, CDR2 YFSETQ. The CDR3 coding sequence is TGCGCCAGCAGCTTATTCCCCGACTACGAGCAGTACTTC. Protein sequence: CASSLFPDYEQYF.

A single count supports this clonotype. The chain is built from TRBV2 and TRBJ2-5; D could derive from TRBD1 or TRBD2 (5 bases each). The ends were cut back, 6 bases at V and 2 bases at J, with 19 bases in the middle. In germline, CDR1 is SNHLY, CDR2 FYNNEI. The CDR3 length is 16 residues. The CDR3 is CASRPTMDEGQETQYF. CDR3 in DNA: TGTGCCAGCAGGCCCACCATGGACGAGGGGCAAGAGACCCAGTACTTC.

The table lists this clonotype with a few counts. The genes are TRBV6-1 and TRBJ2-1, with D uncertain. The V gene's germline CDR1 is MNHNS and CDR2 SASEGT. V was clipped by 2 bases and J by 0 bases, with 11 bases between them. The CDR3 is 16 residues long. CDR3 in DNA: TGTGCCAGCAGTGAATTGGGCGGTAGCTCCTACAATGAGCAGTTCTTC. This translates into CASSELGGSSYNEQFF.

This clonotype was counted between two and nine times. The genes are TRBV5-1 and TRBJ2-1; 12 bases agree with TRBD2. V lost 7 bases to trimming and J lost 6 bases; unmatched junction nucleotides: 5. The germline V gene has CDR1 SGHRS and CDR2 YFSETQ. CDR3 size: 14 residues. For the CDR3, the DNA is TGCGCCAGCTTCGGACTAGCGGGAAGCAATGAGCAGTTCTTC. It specifies CASFGLAGSNEQFF. The full variable domain, rest sourced from reference TRBV5-1 and TRBJ2-1, is KAGVTQTPRYLIKTRGQQVTLSCSPISGHRSVSWYQQTPGQGLQFLFEYFSETQRNKGNFPGRFSGRQFSNSRSEMNVSTLELGDSALYLCASFGLAGSNEQFFGPGTRLTVL.

This clonotype was detected a few times. The V and J genes are TRBV6-5 and TRBJ2-6; D is unresolved. Trimming removed 5 bases from V and 4 bases from J, with 12 bases in between. This CDR3 spans 15 amino acids. Germline V gene data show CDR1 as MNHEY and CDR2 as SVGAGI. This chain's CDR3 is CASSQTLPGANVLTF. The CDR3 DNA reads TGTGCCAGCAGTCAAACCCTCCCGGGGGCCAACGTCCTGACTTTC.

This clonotype was recorded a few times. This may be a read error, as it is one base from a much larger clone. The chain joins TRBV7-2 to TRBJ2-1; D call uncertain. The germline V gene encodes CDR1 SGHTA and CDR2 FQGNSA. Trimming removed 5 bases from V and 10 bases from J, with 18 bases in between. The CDR3 length is 14 residues. The DNA for the CDR3 is TGTGCCAGCAGCACAAGGTGGGGAAACTACGAGCAGTTCTTC. Protein product: CASSTRWGNYEQFF.

This clonotype was picked up a small number of times. The V gene is TRBV6-6, the J gene TRBJ2-3; D tentatively reads TRBD1 or TRBD2 (5 bases each). CDR1 is MNHNY and CDR2 is SVGAGI in the germline V gene (reference sequence). V lost 7 bases and J 2 bases, leaving 16 bases between the germline ends. The CDR3 runs to 15 residues. The CDR3 sequence: CASTRTGGTTDTQYF. The CDR3 DNA follows: TGTGCCAGCACCCGAACCGGTGGGACCACAGATACGCAGTATTTT.

The table lists this clonotype with a few counts. The chain couples TRBV28 to TRBJ2-3; 13 nucleotides line up with TRBD2. V lost 1 base to trimming and J lost 0 bases; unmatched junction nucleotides: 4. The CDR3 is made up of 18 amino acids. Germline values: CDR1 MDHEN, CDR2 SYDVKM. The CDR3 DNA sequence: TGTGCCAGCAGTTTATTACTAGCGGGAGGGCCTAGCACAGATACGCAGTATTTT. This encodes CASSLLLAGGPSTDTQYF.

In its sample, this clonotype was seen a few times. The chain recombines TRBV11-2 with TRBJ2-7, with D unclear. Germline V lookup: CDR1 SGHAT, CDR2 FQNNGV. The CDR3 has 10 residues. Trimming left V 5 bases short and J 4 bases short, with 3 bases between. The CDR3 spells CASSQYEQYF. The CDR3 region has the DNA TGTGCCAGCAGCCAGTACGAGCAGTACTTC.

The chain couples TRBV20-1 to TRBJ2-7; 11 bases match TRBD2. Unmatched junction bases numbered 6, after V lost 5 bases and J lost 3 bases. The CDR3 contains 14 residues. Germline CDR1 is DFQATT and CDR2 is SNEGSKA (reference sequence). The CDR3 here is CSASDSGRDYEQYF. DNA for the CDR3: TGCAGTGCTTCCGATAGCGGGAGGGACTACGAGCAGTACTTC.

The chain carries TRBV7-2 and TRBJ2-5; possibly TRBD2 for D (5 bases). Germline loops: CDR1 SGHTA, CDR2 FQGNSA. The CDR3 consists of 15 residues. Trimming shortened V by 3 bases and J by 3 bases, and 14 bases separated the two germline ends. Written as DNA, the CDR3 is TGTGCCAGCAGCTTCCAGCCCCTGGAGGAAGAGACCCAGTACTTC. As protein: CASSFQPLEEETQYF. The variable domain in full, completed from reference TRBV7-2 and TRBJ2-5, reads GAGVSQSPSNKVTEKGKDVELRCDPISGHTALYWYRQSLGQGLEFLIYFQGNSAPDKSGLPSDRFSAERTGGSVSTLTIQRTQQEDSAVYLCASSFQPLEEETQYFGPGTRLLVL.

The chain is built from TRBV3-1 and TRBJ2-5; 7 nucleotides agree with TRBD2. Germline CDR1 is LGHDT and CDR2 is YNNKEL (reference sequence). The CDR3 consists of 14 residues. V lost 4 bases to trimming and J lost 5 bases; unmatched junction nucleotides: 7. DNA for the CDR3: TGTGCCAGCAGCCGGGGGACTACGAAGGAGACCCAGTACTTC. Protein: CASSRGTTKETQYF.

The rearrangement joins TRBV10-3 to TRBJ2-1, with D perhaps being TRBD1 or TRBD2 (5 bases each). V was pared by 10 bases and J by 4 bases, with 11 bases between. The CDR3 runs to 12 residues. The germline V gene encodes CDR1 ENHRY and CDR2 SYGVKD. CDR3 in amino acids: CATWDGYNEQFF. The CDR3 DNA reads TGTGCCACCTGGGACGGGTACAATGAGCAGTTCTTC.